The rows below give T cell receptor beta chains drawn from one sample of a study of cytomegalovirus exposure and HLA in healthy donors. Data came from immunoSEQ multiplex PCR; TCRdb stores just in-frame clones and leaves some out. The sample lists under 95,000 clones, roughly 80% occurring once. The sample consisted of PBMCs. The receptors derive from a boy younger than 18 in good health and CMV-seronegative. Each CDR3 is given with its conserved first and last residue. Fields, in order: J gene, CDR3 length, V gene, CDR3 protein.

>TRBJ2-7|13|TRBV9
CASGRGSSYEQYF
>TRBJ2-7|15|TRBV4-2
CASSQGLADSYEQYF
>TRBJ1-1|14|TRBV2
CASGGRSEGTEAFF
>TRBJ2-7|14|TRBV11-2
CASSHASGSYEQYF
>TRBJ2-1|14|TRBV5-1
CASSLGGAYNEQFF
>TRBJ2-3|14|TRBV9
CASSDIGTTDTQYF
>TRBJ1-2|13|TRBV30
CAWTRTGIYGYTF
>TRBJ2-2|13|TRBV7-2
CASSLSGTGELFF
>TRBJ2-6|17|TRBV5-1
CASSPLLTVSGANVLTF
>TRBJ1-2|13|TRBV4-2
CASSQERRSGYTF
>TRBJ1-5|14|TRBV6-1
CASSDRGSNQPQHF
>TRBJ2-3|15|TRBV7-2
CASSSPTIGTDTQYF
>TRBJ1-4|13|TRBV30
CAWNARIEEKLFF
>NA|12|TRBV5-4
CASRQGRSEQYF
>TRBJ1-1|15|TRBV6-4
CASSDSSPSRGAPVF
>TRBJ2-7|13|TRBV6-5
CASSSGTSYEQYF
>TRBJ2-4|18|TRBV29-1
CSVDGVAGGSLAKNIQYF
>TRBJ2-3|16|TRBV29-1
CSVLRTGTGAADTQYF
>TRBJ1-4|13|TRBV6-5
CASSADSNEKLFF
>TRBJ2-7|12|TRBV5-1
CASSPSSYEQYF
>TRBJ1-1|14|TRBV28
CASVQAGGNTEAFF
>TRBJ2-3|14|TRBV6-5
CASGLAGETDTQYF
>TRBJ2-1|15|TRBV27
CASRTRGLTDNEQFF
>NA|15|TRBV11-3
CASSAASGRAHEQYF
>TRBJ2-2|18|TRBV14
CASSHRPPRTGDPGELFF
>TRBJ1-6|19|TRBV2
CASSELGGNVITYNSPLHF
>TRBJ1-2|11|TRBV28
CASSSYEGYTF
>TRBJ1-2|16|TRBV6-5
CASSYAKGGVDYGYTF
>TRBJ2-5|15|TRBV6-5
CASSYHGSGQETQYF
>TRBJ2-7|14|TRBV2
CASRWTSGGYEQYF
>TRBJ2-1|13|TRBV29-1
CSVDDRGRHEQFF
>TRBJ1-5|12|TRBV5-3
CARNPWGQPQHF
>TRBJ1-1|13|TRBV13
CASSLGGGTEAFF
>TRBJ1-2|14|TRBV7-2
CASSPRGGIIDYTF
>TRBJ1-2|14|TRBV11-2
CASSLNRGQYGYTF
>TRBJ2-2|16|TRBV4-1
CASSLRQGPNTGELFF
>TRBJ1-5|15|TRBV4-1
CASSQTGDSNQPQHF
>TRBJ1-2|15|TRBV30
CAWSPRSVLRDGYTF
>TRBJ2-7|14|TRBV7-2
CASSFSPGGLEQYF
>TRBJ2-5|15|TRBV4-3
CASSQDMSGQETQYF
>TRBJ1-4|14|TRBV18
CASSLGTAVEKLFF
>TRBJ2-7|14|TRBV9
CASSVGAGHYEQYF
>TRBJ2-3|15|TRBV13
CASSFLAGATDTQYF
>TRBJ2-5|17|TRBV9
CASSVSTVGRRGETQYF
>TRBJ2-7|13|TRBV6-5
CASSDPHRDEQYF
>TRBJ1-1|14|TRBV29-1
CSVEEPGGNTEAFF
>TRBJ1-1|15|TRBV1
CTSTTKADMNTEAFF
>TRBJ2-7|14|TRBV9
CASSAGQGINEQYF
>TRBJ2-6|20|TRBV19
CASSIRVPGQGGSGANVLTF
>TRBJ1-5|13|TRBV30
CAWNGLSNQPQHF
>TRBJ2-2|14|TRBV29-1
CSVGSGRGTGELFF
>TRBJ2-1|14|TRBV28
CASSPWDRVNEQFF